The rows below give T cell receptor beta chains drawn from one sample of a study of chemoradiotherapy in HPV16-positive cancers. The table came from immunoSEQ multiplex PCR; TCRdb's copy has only in-frame clones and leaves some out. Of around 30,000 clones in the sample, around 92% were seen once. The specimen comprised blood, sampled from a patient who underwent chemoradiotherapy. These receptors originate from a human donor with HPV-associated anogenital cancer. The CDR3 runs from the conserved cysteine through the conserved F or W. The order of the fields is CDR3 protein, CDR3 DNA, clone size, V gene, D gene, J gene. D genes are given only for firm matches. The size field is filled for only some rows; it gives once, few, many or a size class.

CASSLRDRAYGYTF	TGTGCCAGCAGCTTGCGGGACAGGGCATATGGCTACACCTTC	-	TRBV7-9	TRBD1	TRBJ1-2
CSVVSGGNREKLFF	TGCAGCGTTGTGTCAGGGGGAAATCGGGAAAAACTGTTTTTT	-	TRBV29-1	TRBD1	TRBJ1-4
CASSRGDTDTGELFF	TGTGCCAGCAGCCGGGGGGACACTGACACCGGGGAGCTGTTTTTT	-	TRBV4-1	-	TRBJ2-2
CASSRSTGDYSPLHF	TGCGCCAGCAGCCGGTCGACAGGGGATTATTCACCCCTCCACTTT	-	TRBV4-3	TRBD1	TRBJ1-6
CASSYRTVSNTGELFF	TGTGCCAGCAGTTACCGGACAGTTTCGAACACCGGGGAGCTGTTTTTT	-	TRBV6-5	-	TRBJ2-2
CASSFGDRVYGYTF	TGCGCCAGCAGCTTCGGGGACAGGGTTTATGGCTACACCTTC	-	TRBV5-1	TRBD1	TRBJ1-2
CASSPPGQAGLGYGYTF	TGTGCCAGCAGCCCACCGGGACAGGCAGGGTTAGGGTATGGCTACACCTTC	few	TRBV9	TRBD1	TRBJ1-2
CASSLMGALSNQPQHF	TGTGCCAGCAGCTTAATGGGGGCGCTTAGCAATCAGCCCCAGCATTTT	-	TRBV5-5	-	TRBJ1-5
CASSRGWRGGYNEQFF	TGCGCCAGCAGCCGCGGCTGGCGGGGGGGCTACAATGAGCAGTTCTTC	-	TRBV5-1	TRBD2	TRBJ2-1
CASRAGGPNTDTQYF	TGTGCCAGCAGAGCGGGGGGACCCAACACAGATACGCAGTATTTT	-	TRBV7-2	TRBD2	TRBJ2-3
CASSYGWTSGPGGFF	TGTGCCAGCAGCTATGGGTGGACTAGCGGTCCTGGTGGGTTCTTC	-	TRBV7-2	TRBD2	TRBJ2-1
CASSQDYQRGFTYEQYF	TGTGCCAGCAGCCAAGATTATCAGCGGGGGTTCACCTACGAGCAGTACTTC	-	TRBV4-2	TRBD2	TRBJ2-7
CASSPRWTGNTIYF	TGTGCCAGCTCACCCAGGTGGACTGGAAACACCATATATTTT	-	TRBV18	-	TRBJ1-3
CASSDIYRGETQYF	TGTGCCAGCAGCGATATCTACAGGGGTGAGACCCAGTACTTC	-	TRBV5-8	TRBD1	TRBJ2-5
CAIKSTGVSTDTQYF	TGTGCCATCAAATCGACAGGGGTCAGCACAGATACGCAGTATTTT	-	TRBV10-3	TRBD1	TRBJ2-3
CASSQDPGSSYEQYF	TGCGCCAGCAGCCAGGACCCAGGCAGCTCCTACGAGCAGTACTTC	once	TRBV4-1	-	TRBJ2-7
CASSSNQGWGTEAFF	TGCGCCAGCAGCTCTAATCAGGGATGGGGGACTGAAGCTTTCTTT	-	TRBV5-1	-	TRBJ1-1
CASSLNYQGTVSPYFHF	TGTGCCAGCAGCTTAAACTATCAGGGCACCGTGAGTCCCTATTTCCACTTC	-	TRBV7-3	-	TRBJ2-7
CASSFSQRNEKLFF	TGTGCCAGCAGCTTCTCGCAGCGTAATGAAAAACTGTTTTTT	-	TRBV5-8	-	TRBJ1-4
CASNLGGANTEAFF	TGTGCCAGTAACCTGGGGGGGGCTAACACTGAAGCTTTCTTT	-	TRBV19	-	TRBJ1-1
CASSHEGGLAGVEQYF	TGTGCCAGCAGCCATGAGGGAGGACTAGCGGGGGTTGAGCAGTACTTC	-	TRBV4-2	TRBD2	TRBJ2-7
CASSRQGASNEKLFF	TGTGCCAGCAGTAGACAGGGGGCATCGAATGAAAAACTGTTTTTT	once	TRBV5-4	TRBD1	TRBJ1-4
CASSETGLSSYEQYF	TGTGCCAGCAGCGAGACAGGATTGAGCTCCTACGAGCAGTACTTC	-	TRBV9	-	TRBJ2-7
CASSQVPAGGPETQYF	TGCGCCAGCAGCCAAGTTCCAGCGGGGGGGCCGGAGACCCAGTACTTC	-	TRBV4-3	TRBD2	TRBJ2-5
CASSQDTLNPVLWGYTF	TGTGCCAGCAGCCAAGATACCCTCAACCCAGTCCTATGGGGCTACACCTTC	-	TRBV14	-	TRBJ1-2
CASSLRTGPDTQYF	TGTGCCAGCAGCCTTCGGACAGGCCCAGATACGCAGTATTTT	-	TRBV11-2	TRBD1	TRBJ2-3
CASSVQRGGGFEQFF	TGTGCCAGCAGTGTCCAGCGGGGGGGCGGCTTTGAGCAGTTCTTC	-	TRBV6-4	TRBD2	TRBJ2-1
CASSWFPGNTIYF	TGTGCCAGCAGTTGGTTTCCTGGAAACACCATATATTTT	-	TRBV6-6	-	TRBJ1-3
CASKPGGHTGELFF	TGTGCCAGCAAACCCGGGGGTCACACCGGGGAGCTGTTTTTT	-	TRBV6-5	-	TRBJ2-2
CASSFDVTSEAFF	TGCGCCAGCAGCTTCGATGTAACGAGTGAAGCTTTCTTT	-	TRBV5-1	-	TRBJ1-1
CASSPGRGGEETQYF	TGTGCCAGCTCACCAGGGCGCGGGGGTGAAGAGACCCAGTACTTC	-	TRBV18	TRBD2	TRBJ2-5
CASSIDEGWQPQHF	TGTGCCAGTAGTATAGATGAAGGTTGGCAGCCCCAGCATTTT	-	TRBV19	-	TRBJ1-5
CASSPFIRGRVPGELFF	TGTGCCAGCAGCCCGTTTATCAGGGGGCGCGTTCCCGGGGAGCTGTTTTTT	-	TRBV7-2	TRBD1	TRBJ2-2
CASSSTTWGGRKDTQYF	TGTGCCAGCAGCTCGACCACTTGGGGCGGGAGAAAAGATACGCAGTATTTT	-	TRBV5-8	TRBD2	TRBJ2-3
CASSLAPGGGSTDTQYF	TGTGCCAGCAGCTTAGCCCCGGGGGGGGGTAGCACAGATACGCAGTATTTT	-	TRBV7-2	TRBD2	TRBJ2-3
CASSIDRQTSYEQYF	TGTGCCAGTAGTATAGATAGGCAAACATCCTACGAGCAGTACTTC	-	TRBV19	-	TRBJ2-7
CAWSQGRQRPQHF	TGTGCCTGGAGTCAAGGGAGGCAGCGGCCCCAGCATTTT	-	TRBV30	-	TRBJ1-5
CASSERGDVDTQYF	TGTGCCAGCAGTGAGCGGGGGGATGTGGATACGCAGTATTTT	-	TRBV6-4	TRBD2	TRBJ2-3
CASSSDRGFYYGYTF	TGTGCCAGCAGCTCCGACAGGGGATTTTATTATGGCTACACCTTC	-	TRBV5-4	TRBD1	TRBJ1-2
CASSGVAVSGYEQYF	TGCGCCAGCAGCGGCGTTGCAGTGAGTGGCTACGAGCAGTACTTC	-	TRBV5-1	-	TRBJ2-7
CASSLGSSSYEQYF	TGTGCCAGCAGTTTAGGCTCTAGCTCCTACGAGCAGTACTTC	-	TRBV27	-	TRBJ2-7
CASSLQGRAGTEAFF	TGTGCCAGCAGCTTGCAGGGGCGGGCGGGCACTGAAGCTTTCTTT	-	TRBV5-6	-	TRBJ1-1
CASSLRQGDSPLHF	TGTGCCAGCAGCTTAAGGCAGGGCGACTCACCCCTCCACTTT	-	TRBV5-8	-	TRBJ1-6
CAWSVIGTGSGYTF	TGTGCCTGGAGTGTAATAGGGACAGGGAGTGGCTACACCTTC	-	TRBV30	TRBD1	TRBJ1-2
CASSQGTATGEQYF	TGTGCCAGCTCACAAGGGACAGCTACCGGCGAGCAGTACTTC	-	TRBV18	TRBD1	TRBJ2-7
CASSRSGGALDTQYF	TGTGCTAGCAGTCGAAGCGGGGGGGCATTAGATACGCAGTATTTT	-	TRBV7-7	TRBD2	TRBJ2-3
CASSHGTVSDTQYF	TGTGCCAGCAGCCATGGGACCGTCTCAGATACGCAGTATTTT	once	TRBV7-6	-	TRBJ2-3
CASSSGQGGNSPLHF	TGTGCCAGCAGCTCGGGACAGGGAGGTAATTCACCCCTCCACTTT	few	TRBV5-8	TRBD1	TRBJ1-6
CASSSPWTITGELFF	TGTGCCAGTAGTTCACCCTGGACAATCACCGGGGAGCTGTTTTTT	-	TRBV19	-	TRBJ2-2
CASTGSYNEQFF	TGTGCCAGTACAGGGTCCTACAATGAGCAGTTCTTC	-	TRBV19	-	TRBJ2-1
CAISGGTGFRAEAFF	TGTGCCATCAGTGGAGGGACAGGTTTTAGGGCTGAAGCTTTCTTT	-	TRBV10-3	TRBD1	TRBJ1-1
CASSLWSGSNQPQHF	TGTGCCAGCAGTTTATGGTCGGGGAGCAATCAGCCCCAGCATTTT	-	TRBV27	-	TRBJ1-5
CASSIVQGSYEQYF	TGTGCCAGTAGTATAGTTCAGGGCTCCTACGAGCAGTACTTC	few	TRBV19	-	TRBJ2-7
CASSYSSRVDQPQHF	TGTGCCAGCAGTTACTCGAGCAGGGTTGATCAGCCCCAGCATTTT	-	TRBV6-5	-	TRBJ1-5
CASSESRQRLYTEAFF	TGTGCCAGCAGTGAAAGCAGGCAGCGCCTCTACACTGAAGCTTTCTTT	-	TRBV6-1	-	TRBJ1-1
CASRGPGELFF	TGCGCCAGCAGGGGACCCGGGGAGCTGTTTTTT	-	TRBV10-2	-	TRBJ2-2
CASNSGGGSRSGANVLTF	TGTGCCAGCAACTCCGGGGGAGGATCCCGCTCTGGGGCCAACGTCCTGACTTTC	-	TRBV5-5	-	TRBJ2-6